These T cell receptor beta chains were read from a single sample in a study of blood T cells in healthy people across ages. MiXCR was run by TCRdb on the 5' RACE reads, yielding one entry per CDR3 protein. This sample has 1.5 million to 2 million distinct CDR3 sequences, with roughly 32% found just once. Sequenced material: blood. The source is a woman in her 30s in good health. Both conserved end residues are part of each CDR3. Fields, in order: J gene, D gene, clone size, V gene, CDR3 DNA, CDR3 protein. The D gene is left open where the match is weak. Clone size is shown for a subset of rows, as once, few, many or a class of expanded clone.

TRBJ2-1,.,.,TRBV27,TGCGCCAGCCATAAGGGGGGTGAGCAGTTCTTC,CASHKGGEQFF
TRBJ2-3,.,.,TRBV5-1,TGCGCCAGCAGCTTCGCGAATTGGGAAGTCAGCACAGATACGCAGTATTTT,CASSFANWEVSTDTQYF
TRBJ2-7,.,few,TRBV9,TGTGCCAGCAGCGTAAGACTGAAGGACAGCGAGTCCTACGAGCAGTACTTC,CASSVRLKDSESYEQYF
TRBJ2-1,.,few,TRBV2,TGTGCCAGCAGCCGGGAAGCGTCTAGCGATGAGCAGTTCTTC,CASSREASSDEQFF
TRBJ2-7,TRBD1,few,TRBV27,TGTGCCAGCAGTTTATCCCCGGCCCGGACAGGGGGCTACGAGCAGTACTTC,CASSLSPARTGGYEQYF
TRBJ2-5,.,.,TRBV27,TGTGCCAGCAGTCAAAGTGGGACCCGGTCAGAGACCCAGTACTTC,CASSQSGTRSETQYF
TRBJ1-2,.,few,TRBV29-1,TGCAGCGTTGGAATCGCCTATGGCTACACCTTC,CSVGIAYGYTF
TRBJ2-3,TRBD1,few,TRBV7-9,TGTGCCAGCAGGTCGGACAGGGGCACAGATACGCAGTATTTT,CASRSDRGTDTQYF
TRBJ1-6,.,.,TRBV12-3/TRBV12-4,TGTGCCAGCAGTTTAGACGGGGGGAAGGCTTCCCCCCTCCACTTT,CASSLDGGKASPLHF
TRBJ2-3,TRBD2,few,TRBV20-1,TGCAGTGCTAGAGATCGTCGGGAGGGCACAGATACGCAGTATTTT,CSARDRREGTDTQYF
TRBJ1-4,.,.,TRBV6-1,TGTGCCAGCAGTGAAGCTGGGCAGGGTTGGACTAATGAAAAACTGTTTTTT,CASSEAGQGWTNEKLFF
TRBJ2-7,.,few,TRBV6-6,TGTGCCAGCAGTTCACACGGGGCATCTGCCGAGCAGTACTTC,CASSSHGASAEQYF
TRBJ2-3,TRBD1,.,TRBV20-1,TGCAGTGCTAGGACCAGGGGGTTCACAGATACGCAGTATTTT,CSARTRGFTDTQYF
TRBJ2-5,.,.,TRBV4-1,TGCGCCAGCAGCCAAGATGAGGGGAAAAAGACCCAGTACTTC,CASSQDEGKKTQYF
TRBJ2-5,.,.,TRBV4-1,TGCGCCAGCAGCTCATCCCCCGGGTACTTAAAGAGGACCCAGTACTTC,CASSSSPGYLKRTQYF
TRBJ2-1,.,.,TRBV27,TGTGCCAGCAGTAACAGGGACATAGTGAGATACAATGAGCAGTTCTTC,CASSNRDIVRYNEQFF
TRBJ2-5,.,few,TRBV30,TGTGCCTGGAGTCCGACCCTGCTAGGAGAGACCCAGTACTTC,CAWSPTLLGETQYF
TRBJ1-2,.,.,TRBV10-3,TGTGCCATCAGTGAGATGACAAATTATGGCTACACCTTC,CAISEMTNYGYTF
TRBJ2-7,TRBD2,few,TRBV7-9,TGTGCCAGCAGCCGGAGCGGGGACGCCGCCGAGCAGTACTTC,CASSRSGDAAEQYF
TRBJ2-1,.,few,TRBV6-2/TRBV6-3,TGTGCCAGCAGTCAGCACAGGGTCAGCTCCTACAATGAGCAGTTCTTC,CASSQHRVSSYNEQFF
TRBJ1-2,.,few,TRBV6-2/TRBV6-3,TGTGCCAGCAGTGACGGAGGGAAATTCGGCTATGGCTACACCTTC,CASSDGGKFGYGYTF
TRBJ2-3,.,.,TRBV5-6,TGTGCCAGCAGCTTGGTGGGGAGTTTGGTCGATACGCAGTATTTT,CASSLVGSLVDTQYF
TRBJ2-3,.,.,TRBV4-2,TGTGCCAGCAATCTCGAAGAAGGGCTGGACACAGATACGCAGTATTTT,CASNLEEGLDTDTQYF
TRBJ2-4,.,few,TRBV7-2,TGTGCCAGCAGCCCCCATTCGGGCGGGGTTCGGAACATTCAGTACTTC,CASSPHSGGVRNIQYF
TRBJ2-7,TRBD2,once,TRBV2,TGTGCCAGCAGTGAAGGCTTGACTAGCGGGGGGTACGAGCAGTACTTC,CASSEGLTSGGYEQYF
TRBJ1-1,.,.,TRBV18,TGTGCCAGCTCACCTTCAGAAAGGACTGAAGCTTTCTTT,CASSPSERTEAFF
TRBJ2-7,.,.,TRBV11-2,TGTGCCAGCAGCTTAGAAGGGTCGGTACAGACCAAGATAAATTCCTACGAGCAGTACTTC,CASSLEGSVQTKINSYEQYF
TRBJ2-3,TRBD2,once,TRBV11-2,TGTGCCAGCAGCTTAAGCGGGGGCAGGTATACGCAGTATTTT,CASSLSGGRYTQYF
TRBJ2-5,TRBD2,.,TRBV11-1,TGTGCCAGCAGCTTAGGCGGCGGGGGAAAGGGAGAGACCCAGTACTTC,CASSLGGGGKGETQYF
TRBJ2-3,.,few,TRBV6-1,TGTGCCAGCGGCCTCTCATCCAGAGGTAGAGATACGCAGTATTTT,CASGLSSRGRDTQYF
TRBJ2-7,TRBD2,.,TRBV28,TGTGCCAGCAGTCCGCGACTAGCGGGAGTACGTTACGAGCAGTACTTC,CASSPRLAGVRYEQYF
TRBJ2-5,TRBD2,few,TRBV6-2/TRBV6-3,TGTGCCAGCAGACTAGCGGGGTTACAAGAGACCCAGTACTTC,CASRLAGLQETQYF
TRBJ2-2,TRBD2,few,TRBV4-1,TGCGCCAGCAGCCAAGGAGGGAGGGCGTACACCGGGGAGCTGTTTTTT,CASSQGGRAYTGELFF
TRBJ2-1,.,.,TRBV5-1,TGCGCCAGCAGCTATTTACAGGGAAATAAGCAGTTCTTC,CASSYLQGNKQFF
TRBJ1-1,TRBD1,.,TRBV10-3,TGTGCCATCAGTGCCCGGGACAGGGGGGACACTGAAGCTTTCTTT,CAISARDRGDTEAFF
TRBJ2-3,TRBD1,few,TRBV11-2,TGTGCCAGCAGCTTACAGGGGGCATTAGATGCGCAGTATTTT,CASSLQGALDAQYF
TRBJ2-7,.,.,TRBV20-1,TGCAGTGCTAGGGCCGGGAGTTGGGAGGCCCAGTACTTC,CSARAGSWEAQYF
TRBJ1-5,TRBD1,.,TRBV15,TGTGCCGCCAGCAAGGACAGGGAGGGCAATCAGCCCCAGCATTTT,CAASKDREGNQPQHF
TRBJ1-1,.,.,TRBV12-3/TRBV12-4,TGTGCCAGCAGTTTAAGTTTCAGGGAAGCTTTCTTT,CASSLSFREAFF
TRBJ2-3,.,.,TRBV12-3/TRBV12-4,TGTGCCAGCAGCGACCCTAGCCTCCCCACAGATACGCAGTATTTT,CASSDPSLPTDTQYF
TRBJ2-1,.,.,TRBV27,TGTGCCAGCAGTTTACGGCCCGATGAGCAGTTCTTC,CASSLRPDEQFF
TRBJ1-6,.,.,TRBV20-1,TGCAGTGCGGAAGACAGATGGGACGATTCACCCCTCCACTTT,CSAEDRWDDSPLHF
TRBJ2-7,.,once,TRBV7-9,TGTACCAGCAGCTTAGGTGGCTCCTACGAGCAGTACTTC,CTSSLGGSYEQYF
TRBJ2-7,.,few,TRBV2,TGTGCCAGCAGTGACGAGTCCTACGAGCAGTACTTC,CASSDESYEQYF
TRBJ1-2,.,few,TRBV6-5,TGTGCCAGCAGTTACTTACCCGGACAGTTCTATGGCTACACCTTC,CASSYLPGQFYGYTF
TRBJ2-7,.,.,TRBV7-9,TGTGCCAGCAGCCCATCCCCCCCAGGGGGGGGCTCCGAGCAGTACTTC,CASSPSPPGGGSEQYF
TRBJ2-7,.,.,TRBV12-3/TRBV12-4,TGTGCCAGCAGCCGGGGACAAAGGTCCTACGAGCAGTACTTC,CASSRGQRSYEQYF
TRBJ1-2,TRBD1,.,TRBV7-8,TGTGCCAGCAGCTTAGTACCGGGACAGAGTAACTATGGCTACACCTTC,CASSLVPGQSNYGYTF
TRBJ2-1,TRBD1,few,TRBV7-9,TGTGCCAGCAGCTTAATTGAGTGGGACAGCACTGTCTATGAGCAGTTCTTC,CASSLIEWDSTVYEQFF
TRBJ1-5,TRBD1,few,TRBV4-1,TGCGCCAGCAGCCCAACGGACAGGGGGGTGCAGCCCCAGCATTTT,CASSPTDRGVQPQHF
TRBJ2-1,TRBD2,many,TRBV20-1,TGCAGTGCTAGAGATGGGGGACTAGCGGGTCGTGGGCAGTTCTTC,CSARDGGLAGRGQFF
TRBJ1-2,TRBD1,.,TRBV28,TGTGCCAGCAGTTTAGGACGAACAGGGGTAGTCCGGCCTAACTATGGCTACACCTTC,CASSLGRTGVVRPNYGYTF
TRBJ2-7,.,few,TRBV5-1,TGCGCCAGCAGCTCCGGGACATTTAACTCCTACGAGCAGTACTTC,CASSSGTFNSYEQYF
TRBJ2-1,TRBD2,.,TRBV3-1,TGTGCCAGCAGCCATGTAGCGGGAGCGGGTCACAATGAGCAGTTCTTC,CASSHVAGAGHNEQFF
TRBJ2-7,TRBD2,few,TRBV20-1,TGCAGTGCCCGCCCCAGCAGCGGGGGGGCCAGGTACGAGCAGTACTTC,CSARPSSGGARYEQYF
TRBJ2-1,.,few,TRBV2,TGTGCCAGCAGTGGGGAGAAAGCTATTGAGCAGTTCTTC,CASSGEKAIEQFF
TRBJ2-5,.,many,TRBV12-3/TRBV12-4,TGTGCCAGCAGTCTTACAGGGCCCCAAGAGACCCAGTACTTC,CASSLTGPQETQYF
TRBJ1-6,TRBD1,.,TRBV7-2,TGTGCCAGCAGCTTCCCGGGACAGATTAATTCACCCCTCCACTTT,CASSFPGQINSPLHF
TRBJ1-2,.,few,TRBV27,TGTGCCAGCAGTTTGGTCGTTGCCGACACCAACTATGGCTACACCTTC,CASSLVVADTNYGYTF